This passage covers 7 T cell receptor beta chains from one sample sequenced in a study of radiation and T cells in renal cell carcinoma. Repertoires were generated with immunoSEQ multiplex PCR, while TCRdb's copy carries only in-frame clones and drops some. The sample lists 70,000 to 100,000 clones; 80% to 90% were seen once. Described time point: blood 2 weeks post-SBRT. Treatment indicated: 15 Gy SBRT to primary tumor, nephrectomy 4 weeks later. This specimen consisted of blood, obtained from a patient whose treatment included radiotherapy and nephrectomy. The origin of the receptors is a woman aged 45 to 65 with renal cell carcinoma.

J is TRBJ2-2 and V is TRBV7-3; D call uncertain. Trimming cost V 5 bases and J 0 bases, with 13 bases left between them. CDR1 and CDR2 from the germline V gene are SGHTA and FQGTGA. This CDR3 has 16 amino acids. In DNA form, the CDR3 reads TGTGCCAGCAGCCCTCAGGCCATCACGAACACCGGGGAGCTGTTTTTT. Amino acids: CASSPQAITNTGELFF.

The V gene is TRBV11-3, the J gene TRBJ2-1; unclear D gene. The CDR3 is 14 residues long. V lost 6 bases to trimming and J lost 4 bases, with 13 bases between them. Germline V gives CDR1 SGHNT, CDR2 YENEEA. The CDR3 DNA follows: TGTGCCAGCAGTAGTAACCGGCTTTACAATGAGCAGTTCTTC. This sequence encodes CASSSNRLYNEQFF.

The chain combines TRBV6-6 with TRBJ1-1, with D possibly TRBD1 on 5 matching bases. The length of the CDR3 is 12 residues. Looked up from germline, CDR1 is MNHNY and CDR2 is SVGAGI (reference sequence). Trimming stripped 7 bases from V and 7 bases from J, with 13 bases between. CDR3 in DNA: TGTGCCAGCACCTTTACAGGCCTTGAAGCTTTCTTT. Translating gives CASTFTGLEAFF.

The rearrangement links TRBV5-5 to TRBJ2-7; TRBD1 is a possible D gene (5 bases). CDR1 and CDR2 (germline): SGHKS, YYEKEE (reference sequence). The CDR3 contains 15 residues. Trimming stripped 4 bases from V and 2 bases from J, with 16 bases between. The CDR3 reads CASSPTSDNTYEQYF. The CDR3 coding sequence is TGTGCCAGCAGCCCGACGTCGGACAACACCTACGAGCAGTACTTC.

The rearrangement joins TRBV5-4 to TRBJ2-5, with 11 positions matching TRBD2. TRBJ2-7 explains the end of the DNA better; the J call may be wrong. CDR3 length equals 16 residues. CDR1 and CDR2 from the germline V gene are SGHNT and YYREEE (reference sequence). The CDR3 protein is CASSGAPSGGTYEQYF. CDR3 sequence (DNA): TGTGCCAGCAGCGGGGCTCCTAGCGGGGGGACCTACGAGCAGTACTTC.

This chain joins TRBV6-5 and TRBJ2-7, with D unresolved. From germline, CDR1 is MNHEY and CDR2 SVGAGI. The CDR3 has 13 residues. Trimming left V 4 bases short and J 7 bases short, with 14 bases between. The CDR3 DNA reads as TGTGCCAGCAGTTCTCGCCCTAATGGGGAGCAGTACTTC. It is translated as CASSSRPNGEQYF.

V gene TRBV19 combines with J gene TRBJ2-2, with D hard to call. Germline CDR1 reads LNHDA; CDR2 reads SQIVND (reference sequence). The ends were cut back, 2 bases at V and 3 bases at J, with 7 bases in the middle. The CDR3 spans 14 residues. This CDR3 reads CASSISQHTGELFF. The CDR3 nucleotides are TGTGCCAGTAGTATATCACAGCACACCGGGGAGCTGTTTTTT.